The 20 T cell receptor beta chains given below trace back to one sample, sequenced in a study of CD8 T cells in ankylosing spondylitis. Study-wide findings and caveats: A TCR beta motif made of about 8 highly homologous variants seemed typical of ankylosing spondylitis blood.

In TCRdb, the 5' RACE reads were re-called with MiXCR into one record per CDR3 protein. The repertoire holds about 540,000 distinct CDR3 sequences, about 13% seen once, with approximately 6.2% in the top ten. These TCRs are of unknown antigen specificity. Sample: blood, either unsorted or a sorted T cell fraction (not recorded which). These receptors were taken from a male donor with ankylosing spondylitis.

This clonotype was seen just once. The rearrangement joins TRBV5-6 to TRBJ2-7; D is possibly TRBD1 or TRBD2 (5 bases each). Germline assignment: CDR1 SGHDT and CDR2 YYEEEE. Trimming removed 2 bases from V and 0 bases from J, with 12 bases in between. The CDR3 spans 15 residues. CDR3 coding DNA: TGTGCCAGCAGCTTTGGGACCGCCTCCTCCTACGAGCAGTACTTC. This codes for CASSFGTASSYEQYF.

Many counts were recorded for this clonotype. The chain links TRBV20-1 to TRBJ1-3, with 9 nucleotides matching TRBD1. After removal of 0 bases from V and 8 bases from J, the junction contained 8 bases not matched to a gene. Germline assignment: CDR1 DFQATT and CDR2 SNEGSKA (reference sequence). The CDR3 has 15 amino acids. The CDR3 sequence: CSAREGQGIDYTIYF. Here the CDR3 DNA reads TGCAGTGCTAGAGAGGGACAGGGAATTGATTACACCATATATTTT.

This clonotype has just a few counts. The rearrangement uses TRBV2 and TRBJ1-1; D is ambiguous. Trimming shortened V by 6 bases and J by 4 bases, and 12 bases separated the two germline ends. The CDR3 is made up of 13 amino acids. CDR1 SNHLY and CDR2 FYNNEI come from the germline V gene. CDR3 bases: TGTGCCAGCAGATCCCGGGGTGGCACTGAAGCTTTCTTT. Encoded protein: CASRSRGGTEAFF. Filled out from reference TRBV2 and TRBJ1-1, the complete variable domain reads EPEVTQTPSHQVTQMGQEVILRCVPISNHLYFYWYRQILGQKVEFLVSFYNNEISEKSEIFDDQFSVERPDGSNFTLKIRSTKLEDSAMYFCASRSRGGTEAFFGQGTRLTVV.

The J gene is TRBJ1-4, the V gene TRBV12-3 or TRBV12-4; the match to TRBD1 covers 12 bases. This CDR3 is 14 amino acids long. Trimming took 3 bases from V and 10 from J; bases not matched to a gene: 3. The DNA for the CDR3 is TGTGCCAGCAGTTTTGGGACAGGGGGCGTAAAACTGTTTTTT. As protein: CASSFGTGGVKLFF.

At least ten counts were recorded for this clonotype. J is TRBJ2-1 and V is TRBV24-1; 7 nucleotides align to TRBD2. Losses at the gene ends were 1 base for V and 0 bases for J; bases not matched to a gene: 2. The CDR3 length is 16 residues. The germline V gene has CDR1 KGHDR and CDR2 SFDVKD. The CDR3 DNA sequence: TGTGCCACCAGTGATTTTAAGCGGGGCTCCTACAATGAGCAGTTCTTC. It codes for CATSDFKRGSYNEQFF.

This clonotype was observed a handful of times. This sequence joins TRBV10-3 and TRBJ2-6, with TRBD2 as a possible D gene (6 bases). Looked up from germline, CDR1 is ENHRY and CDR2 is SYGVKD. The CDR3 runs 15 residues. Deletions cut 6 bases from V and 4 bases from J, with 13 bases between. For the CDR3, the DNA is TGTGCCATCAGCGAATGGGGGGTAGGGGCCAACGTCCTGACTTTC. Residues: CAISEWGVGANVLTF.

The chain links TRBV15 to TRBJ2-3; TRBD2 might be the D (7 bases). Germline values: CDR1 LNHNV, CDR2 YYDKDF (reference sequence). Trimming stripped 1 base from V and 2 bases from J, with 13 bases between. There are 16 residues in the CDR3. The CDR3 sequence is CATSRAGRGHTDTQYF. The DNA of the CDR3 is TGTGCCACCAGCAGAGCAGGGCGGGGGCACACAGATACGCAGTATTTT.

V is TRBV19 and J is TRBJ1-1; no firm D call. V lost 5 bases to trimming and J lost 1 base, with 14 bases between them. The CDR3 runs to 15 residues. Germline CDR1 and CDR2: LNHDA and SQIVND (reference sequence). The CDR3 loop is CASSSMGLTNTEAFF. CDR3 sequence (DNA): TGTGCCAGTAGTTCCATGGGCCTCACGAACACTGAAGCTTTCTTT.

The chain uses TRBV20-1 and TRBJ2-1; TRBD1 is a possible D gene (5 bases). The V gene lost 6 bases and the J gene lost 3 bases, with 12 bases spanning the gap. Germline loops: CDR1 DFQATT, CDR2 SNEGSKA (reference sequence). The CDR3 contains 13 residues. Written as DNA, the CDR3 is TGCAGTGCCTCCCAGGGTGACTACAATGAGCAGTTCTTC. Amino acids: CSASQGDYNEQFF.

The chain employs TRBV7-9 and TRBJ1-1; D call uncertain. The germline V gene encodes CDR1 SEHNR and CDR2 FQNEAQ (reference sequence). The CDR3 totals 13 residues. Trimming removed 1 base at V and 12 bases at J, with 15 bases between. CDR3 sequence: CASSLDGTIAPFF. CDR3 nucleotides: TGTGCCAGCAGCTTAGATGGAACCATCGCGCCTTTCTTT.

This clonotype was detected many times. The V and J genes are TRBV15 and TRBJ2-3; D is ambiguous. Per the germline V gene, CDR1 is LNHNV and CDR2 is YYDKDF (reference sequence). There are 14 residues in the CDR3. V was clipped by 0 bases and J by 0 bases, with 4 bases between them. CDR3 amino acids: CATSREGSTDTQYF. CDR3 nucleotide sequence: TGTGCCACCAGCAGAGAAGGTAGCACAGATACGCAGTATTTT.

This clonotype was recorded at least ten times. The rearrangement joins TRBV6-2 or TRBV6-3 to TRBJ2-1, with TRBD2 as a possible D gene (6 bases). CDR3 length: 16 amino acids. The V gene's germline CDR1 is MNHEY and CDR2 SVGEGT. V lost 8 bases, J lost 7 bases, and 24 bases lay in between. The CDR3 is CASRLWLADTSNEQFF. For the CDR3, the DNA is TGTGCCAGCCGTCTCTGGTTAGCGGATACTTCGAATGAGCAGTTCTTC.

This clonotype was seen more than once but under ten times. The rearrangement links TRBV3-1 to TRBJ2-1, with 7 bases identical to TRBD2. The CDR3 runs to 16 residues. V was clipped by 1 base and J by 4 bases; unmatched bases: 7. Germline V gene data show CDR1 as LGHDT and CDR2 as YNNKEL (reference sequence). CDR3 sequence: CASSQGSGNSYNEQFF. The CDR3 DNA sequence: TGTGCCAGCAGCCAAGGAAGCGGGAACTCATACAATGAGCAGTTCTTC.

This clonotype was picked up a small number of times. This CDR3 is CASRLLARPDTQYF. In DNA, the CDR3 is TGTGCCAGCAGGCTACTAGCTCGGCCAGATACGCAGTATTTT. This chain connects TRBV7-2 to TRBJ2-3; tentative D call: TRBD2 (6 bases). The germline CDR1 and CDR2 sequences are SGHTA and FQGNSA. CDR3 length equals 14 residues. Deletions cut 6 bases from V and 4 bases from J, with 14 bases between.

J is TRBJ1-2 and V is TRBV7-9; 7 bases fit TRBD1. V lost 3 bases to trimming and J lost 3 bases; unmatched junction nucleotides: 4. Germline V gene sequence: CDR1 SEHNR, CDR2 FQNEAQ (reference sequence). The CDR3 length is 14 residues. CDR3: CASSLTDRDYGYTF. In DNA, the CDR3 is TGTGCCAGCAGCTTGACCGACAGGGACTATGGCTACACCTTC.

The chain joins TRBV20-1 to TRBJ2-1, with 11 positions matching TRBD2. Per the germline V gene, CDR1 is DFQATT and CDR2 is SNEGSKA (reference sequence). V lost 5 bases to trimming and J lost 3 bases; unmatched junction nucleotides: 3. The CDR3 consists of 14 residues. The CDR3: CSAQGTSGYNEQFF. The DNA of the CDR3 is TGCAGTGCTCAAGGGACTAGCGGCTACAATGAGCAGTTCTTC.

This clonotype appeared a few times. The rearrangement joins TRBV7-2 to TRBJ2-3; the match to TRBD2 covers 12 bases. Germline lookup yields CDR1 SGHTA and CDR2 FQGNSA. This CDR3 is 16 amino acids long. The trim removed 0 bases at V and 5 bases at J, leaving 3 bases unmatched. The CDR3 sequence is CASSLALAGGEDTQYF. The CDR3 coding sequence is TGTGCCAGCAGCTTAGCGCTAGCGGGAGGGGAAGATACGCAGTATTTT.

This clonotype was found a few times. The chain recombines TRBV30 with TRBJ1-1; TRBD1 matches at 10 bases. The germline V gene encodes CDR1 GTSNPN and CDR2 SVGIG (reference sequence). J was trimmed by 8 bases and V by 3 bases; bases with no gene match: 6. The CDR3 contains 13 residues. The CDR3 bases are TGTGCCTGGAGGTCCGGGACAGGGGCGGAAGCTTTCTTT. Protein sequence: CAWRSGTGAEAFF.

The chain carries TRBV12-3 or TRBV12-4 and TRBJ2-1; 10 positions match TRBD2. The CDR3 sequence is 15 residues long. After removal of 2 bases from V and 5 bases from J, the junction contained 3 bases not matched to a gene. The chain's CDR3 is CASSLQGTSDNEQFF. The CDR3 DNA is TGTGCCAGCAGTTTACAAGGGACTAGCGACAATGAGCAGTTCTTC.

This clonotype was observed a few times. The chain has TRBV15 and TRBJ2-7; D is perhaps TRBD1 (6 bases). The germline gives CDR1 LNHNV, CDR2 YYDKDF (reference sequence). The CDR3 length is 15 residues. The V and J ends lost 1 base and 3 bases respectively, with 13 bases between them. CDR3 nucleotide sequence: TGTGCCACCAGCAGAGGGGGGCAGGGATACTACGAGCAGTACTTC. As protein: CATSRGGQGYYEQYF.